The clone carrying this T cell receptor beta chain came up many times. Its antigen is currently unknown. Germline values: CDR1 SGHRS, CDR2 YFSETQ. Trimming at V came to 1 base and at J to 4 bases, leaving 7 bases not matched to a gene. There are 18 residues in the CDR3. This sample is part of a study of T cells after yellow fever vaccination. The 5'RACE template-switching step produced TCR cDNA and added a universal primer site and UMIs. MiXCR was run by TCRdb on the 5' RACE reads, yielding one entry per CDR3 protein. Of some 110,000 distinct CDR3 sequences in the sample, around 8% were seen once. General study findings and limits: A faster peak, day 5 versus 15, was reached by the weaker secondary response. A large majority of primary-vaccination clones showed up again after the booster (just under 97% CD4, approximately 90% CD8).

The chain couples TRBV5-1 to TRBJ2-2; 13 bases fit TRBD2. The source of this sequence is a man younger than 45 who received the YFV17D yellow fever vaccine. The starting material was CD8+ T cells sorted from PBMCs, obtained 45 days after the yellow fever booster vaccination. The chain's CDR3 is CASSLYGLAGEPTGELFF. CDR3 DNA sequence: TGCGCCAGCAGCTTGTACGGACTAGCGGGAGAACCCACCGGGGAGCTGTTTTTT. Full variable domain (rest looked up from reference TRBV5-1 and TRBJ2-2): KAGVTQTPRYLIKTRGQQVTLSCSPISGHRSVSWYQQTPGQGLQFLFEYFSETQRNKGNFPGRFSGRQFSNSRSEMNVSTLELGDSALYLCASSLYGLAGEPTGELFFGEGSRLTVL.